Following are 28 T cell receptor beta chains from one sample sequenced in a study of cytomegalovirus exposure and HLA in healthy donors. With 60 Vbeta and 13 Jbeta primers, the PCR was carried out. Sequencing used immunoSEQ multiplex PCR; TCRdb keeps in-frame clones, though not all of them. This table holds about 140,000 clones, around 79% found once. Sample: PBMCs. The source of these receptors is a woman between 40 and 55 years old in good health and CMV-seronegative.

V is TRBV2 and J is TRBJ2-7; a possible D gene is TRBD2 (6 bases). V lost 6 bases to trimming and J lost 6 bases, with 12 bases between them. The CDR3 sequence is 12 residues long. CDR1 and CDR2 (germline): SNHLY, FYNNEI. The CDR3 spells CASRGGRSEQYF. The CDR3 bases are TGTGCCAGCAGGGGGGGTCGTAGCGAGCAGTACTTC.

Here the CDR3 DNA reads TGTGCCAGCAGCTTGGACAGCCTCTATGGCTACACCTTC. Translation gives CASSLDSLYGYTF. This sequence joins TRBV5-5 and TRBJ1-2; D not resolved. With 0 bases removed from V and 4 bases from J, the gap between germline ends came to 7 bases. The CDR3 covers 13 residues. Germline V CDR1 and CDR2: SGHKS, YYEKEE (reference sequence).

The V gene is TRBV11-3, the J gene TRBJ2-5; tentative D call: TRBD2 (6 bases). Germline assignment: CDR1 SGHNT and CDR2 YENEEA. This CDR3 contains 14 residues. V dropped 3 bases and J dropped 3 bases, with 11 bases sitting between them. CDR3 loop: CASSFGGSKETQYF. The CDR3 DNA reads as TGTGCCAGCAGCTTCGGGGGTAGTAAAGAGACCCAGTACTTC. The full variable domain, with the rest looked up from reference TRBV11-3 and TRBJ2-5, is EAGVVQSPRYKIIEKKQPVAFWCNPISGHNTLYWYLQNLGQGPELLIRYENEEAVDDSQLPKDRFSAERLKGVDSTLKIQPAELGDSAVYLCASSFGGSKETQYFGPGTRLLVL.

The gene calls are TRBV6-6 and TRBJ1-5, with D maybe TRBD1 (5 bases). Germline CDR1 and CDR2: MNHNY and SVGAGI (reference sequence). The CDR3 length is 14 residues. Trimming took 0 bases from V and 5 from J, leaving 8 bases between them. The CDR3 region has the DNA TGTGCCAGCAGTTACTCGATAGGGGATCAGCCCCAGCATTTT. This codes for CASSYSIGDQPQHF.

This chain connects TRBV29-1 to TRBJ1-1; TRBD1 is a possible D gene (6 bases). Germline CDR1 SQVTM, CDR2 ANQGSEA. The ends were cut back, 2 bases at V and 0 bases at J, with 7 bases in the middle. CDR3 length: 13 residues. CDR3 in amino acids: CSVETGMNTEAFF. The CDR3 bases are TGCAGCGTTGAAACAGGGATGAACACTGAAGCTTTCTTT.

Notes on this clone: The sample has other DNA sequences that encode this CDR3 too. This chain joins TRBV5-1 and TRBJ2-7, with D perhaps TRBD1 (6 bases). The germline V gene has CDR1 SGHRS and CDR2 YFSETQ. This CDR3 contains 14 residues. The V end was cut by 5 bases, the J end by 3 bases, with 15 bases between. The CDR3: CASSYWDTGYEQYF. In DNA, the CDR3 is TGCGCCAGCAGTTATTGGGACACAGGCTACGAGCAGTACTTC.

This clone has more than one count but fewer than ten. The V gene is TRBV9, the J gene TRBJ2-7; possible D gene TRBD1, 5 bases. Germline V gives CDR1 SGDLS, CDR2 YYNGEE. This CDR3 contains 15 residues. Trimming stripped 0 bases from V and 2 bases from J, with 12 bases between. The CDR3 bases are TGTGCCAGCAGCGTAGAAGCAGGGTTTACCTACGAGCAGTACTTC. Protein sequence: CASSVEAGFTYEQYF.

V gene TRBV27 combines with J gene TRBJ1-5; D remains ambiguous. This CDR3 has 17 residues. Germline loops: CDR1 MNHEY, CDR2 SMNVEV (reference sequence). V was trimmed by 2 bases and J by 1 base, leaving 15 bases between them. CDR3 loop: CASSLRKGSSSNQPQHF. The CDR3 bases are TGTGCCAGCAGTTTAAGAAAAGGGAGTTCGAGCAATCAGCCCCAGCATTTT.

This clone was detected only once. This sequence joins TRBV14 and TRBJ1-1, with D tentatively TRBD1 (5 bases). V lost 1 base and J lost 12, with 12 bases in between. This CDR3 spans 12 amino acids. Germline CDR1 and CDR2: SGHDN and FVKESK. Written as DNA, the CDR3 is TGTGCCAGCAGCCAAGGGTGGGACTTAACTTTCTTT. Its translation: CASSQGWDLTFF.

J is TRBJ1-2 and V is TRBV7-3, with D possibly being TRBD1 (5 bases). Germline V gene lookup returns CDR1 SGHTA and CDR2 FQGTGA. V lost 4 bases to trimming and J lost 6 bases, with 12 bases between them. The CDR3 extends over 13 amino acids. The CDR3, as DNA: TGTGCCAGCAGCTATTCGGGACTGGATGGCTACACCTTC. Amino acid sequence: CASSYSGLDGYTF.

V gene TRBV2 combines with J gene TRBJ1-1; TRBD1 agrees at 7 bases. V gave up 4 bases and J gave up 4 bases; unmatched junction bases: 9. The CDR3 spans 15 residues. Germline V gene lookup returns CDR1 SNHLY and CDR2 FYNNEI. This CDR3 is CASSGGQTRRTEAFF. Written as DNA, the CDR3 is TGTGCCAGCAGTGGGGGACAGACGCGCCGCACTGAAGCTTTCTTT.

This chain links TRBV2 with TRBJ1-2; unclear D gene. The CDR3 spans 14 residues. Trimming took off 7 bases at V and 3 bases at J, with 15 bases between the two ends. The V gene's germline CDR1 is SNHLY and CDR2 FYNNEI. CDR3: CASTPELPYYGYTF. The CDR3 nucleotides are TGTGCCAGCACCCCGGAGTTACCCTACTATGGCTACACCTTC.

The V and J genes are TRBV9 and TRBJ2-7; perhaps TRBD1 as D (6 bases). CDR3 length equals 15 residues. Trimming pared 0 bases from V and 2 bases from J, leaving 12 bases between. The V gene's germline CDR1 is SGDLS and CDR2 YYNGEE. The CDR3, as DNA: TGTGCCAGCAGCGTAGATTTCAGGGGCCCCTACGAGCAGTACTTC. Encoded protein: CASSVDFRGPYEQYF.

About this clone: Other DNA sequences of this sample code for an identical CDR3. The chain links TRBV5-8 to TRBJ2-7; perhaps TRBD2 as D (5 bases). V lost 2 bases and J lost 0, with 12 bases in between. The CDR3 spans 15 residues. Germline V gene sequence: CDR1 SGHTS, CDR2 YDEGEE. The CDR3 nucleotides read TGTGCCAGCAGCTTTCTAGGTGGGAGCTCCTACGAGCAGTACTTC. Residues: CASSFLGGSSYEQYF.

V and J are TRBV5-1 and TRBJ1-1; 11 bases fit TRBD1. There are 17 residues in the CDR3. Trimming at V came to 2 bases and at J to 5 bases, leaving 11 bases not matched to a gene. Germline V lookup: CDR1 SGHRS, CDR2 YFSETQ. CDR3 bases: TGCGCCAGCAGCTTAGGCGGCGGGGACAGGGGGAGGACTGAAGCTTTCTTT. It is translated as CASSLGGGDRGRTEAFF.

The V and J genes are TRBV11-1 and TRBJ1-1; D is perhaps TRBD1 (5 bases). Germline assignment: CDR1 SGHAT and CDR2 FQDESV (reference sequence). Trimming took off 4 bases at V and 1 base at J, with 13 bases between the two ends. The CDR3 consists of 15 residues. CDR3 residues: CASSSLDRRNTEAFF. CDR3 nucleotide sequence: TGTGCCAGCAGCTCTCTCGACAGACGGAACACTGAAGCTTTCTTT. Full variable domain (rest looked up from reference TRBV11-1 and TRBJ1-1): EAEVAQSPRYKITEKSQAVAFWCDPISGHATLYWYRQILGQGPELLVQFQDESVVDDSQLPKDRFSAERLKGVDSTLKIQPAELGDSAMYLCASSSLDRRNTEAFFGQGTRLTVV.

The rearrangement links TRBV5-6 to TRBJ2-2; 11 bases fit TRBD2. Germline CDR1 is SGHDT and CDR2 is YYEEEE. The V gene end was trimmed by 3 bases and the J gene end by 0 bases; junction bases not matched to a gene: 7. The CDR3 sequence is 18 residues long. CDR3 coding DNA: TGTGCCAGCAGCTCGCCGGGACTAGCGGATACGAACACCGGGGAGCTGTTTTTT. The encoded protein is CASSSPGLADTNTGELFF.

This clone came up once. The chain carries TRBV15 and TRBJ2-2; D not resolved. V was trimmed by 1 base and J by 0 bases, leaving 9 bases between them. From germline, CDR1 is LNHNV and CDR2 YYDKDF (reference sequence). The CDR3 length is 16 residues. The CDR3 sequence is CATSRVMSANTGELFF. Written as DNA, the CDR3 is TGTGCCACCAGCAGAGTCATGAGCGCGAACACCGGGGAGCTGTTTTTT.

The chain couples TRBV27 to TRBJ2-7; the D gene is possibly TRBD1 (6 bases). From germline, CDR1 is MNHEY and CDR2 SMNVEV (reference sequence). V was trimmed by 4 bases and J by 3 bases, leaving 16 bases between them. The CDR3 sequence is 15 residues long. This chain's CDR3 is CASSSRDTLFYEQYF. The CDR3 DNA reads TGTGCCAGCAGTTCCCGGGACACCCTCTTCTACGAGCAGTACTTC.

The table lists this clone with a few counts. The CDR3 nucleotides read TGTGCCAGCAGTGAAGGCAGGGACAAAGACGAGCAGTACTTC. This gives the protein CASSEGRDKDEQYF. The chain joins TRBV2 to TRBJ2-7; tentative D call: TRBD1 (6 bases). CDR1 and CDR2 from the germline V gene are SNHLY and FYNNEI. V lost 1 base, J lost 5 bases, and 12 bases lay in between. The CDR3 sequence is 14 residues long. Together with reference TRBV2 and TRBJ2-7, the CDR3 gives the full variable domain: EPEVTQTPSHQVTQMGQEVILRCVPISNHLYFYWYRQILGQKVEFLVSFYNNEISEKSEIFDDQFSVERPDGSNFTLKIRSTKLEDSAMYFCASSEGRDKDEQYFGPGTRLTVT.

A word on this clone: This specimen includes other DNA sequences encoding the same CDR3. The genes are TRBV6-5 and TRBJ2-2, with D perhaps matching TRBD1 (6 bases). Germline lookup yields CDR1 MNHEY and CDR2 SVGAGI. The CDR3 has 12 residues. With 6 bases removed from V and 5 bases from J, the gap between germline ends came to 7 bases. CDR3 sequence: CASRRGTGELFF. CDR3 coding DNA: TGTGCCAGCAGAAGGGGGACCGGGGAGCTGTTTTTT.

The genes are TRBV5-1 and TRBJ1-1; D is perhaps TRBD1 (6 bases). CDR1 SGHRS and CDR2 YFSETQ come from the germline V gene. The length of the CDR3 is 16 residues. The V and J ends lost 4 bases and 0 bases respectively, with 16 bases between them. CDR3 sequence: CASSPTGTPLNTEAFF. In nucleotides, the CDR3 is TGCGCCAGCAGCCCAACCGGGACACCGTTGAACACTGAAGCTTTCTTT.

This clone came up a few times. The V and J genes are TRBV28 and TRBJ2-7; 7 bases are shared with TRBD2. Germline values: CDR1 MDHEN, CDR2 SYDVKM. V shed 7 bases and J 2 bases; nucleotides not matched to a gene: 8. The CDR3 loop spans 14 amino acids. The chain's CDR3 is CASTPHAGAYEQYF. The CDR3 DNA follows: TGTGCCAGCACACCCCACGCGGGGGCCTACGAGCAGTACTTC. The whole variable domain, filled in from reference TRBV28 and TRBJ2-7, reads DVKVTQSSRYLVKRTGEKVFLECVQDMDHENMFWYRQDPGLGLRLIYFSYDVKMKEKGDIPEGYSVSREKKERFSLILESASTNQTSMYLCASTPHAGAYEQYFGPGTRLTVT.

This sequence joins TRBV30 and TRBJ2-4, with a possible D match to TRBD2 (5 bases). Between the trimmed V and J ends, which lost 4 bases and 1 base, there was a span of 17 bases. The CDR3 consists of 16 residues. Germline values: CDR1 GTSNPN, CDR2 SVGIG (reference sequence). This chain's CDR3 is CAWTSPTMSAKNIQYF. CDR3 nucleotide sequence: TGTGCCTGGACTTCCCCGACTATGTCCGCCAAAAACATTCAGTACTTC.

V gene TRBV27 combines with J gene TRBJ1-1; D perhaps matches TRBD1 (6 bases). Germline V gene data show CDR1 as MNHEY and CDR2 as SMNVEV (reference sequence). CDR3 length equals 13 residues. V gave up 5 bases and J gave up 5 bases, with 12 bases separating them. CDR3: CASSQQGRTEAFF. The CDR3 region has the DNA TGTGCCAGCAGTCAACAGGGTAGGACTGAAGCTTTCTTT.

This sequence joins TRBV6-6 and TRBJ2-5; D gene unclear. The end of the DNA aligns better with TRBJ2-7, so the J call may be wrong. The CDR3 contains 12 residues. Germline CDR1 and CDR2: MNHNY and SVGAGI (reference sequence). DNA for the CDR3: TGTGCCAGCAGTCCTGGGGCCTACGAGCAGTACTTC. Its protein product is CASSPGAYEQYF.

This chain connects TRBV7-9 to TRBJ2-7, with D possibly TRBD1 on 7 matching bases. V lost 3 bases, J lost 4 bases, and 19 bases lay in between. Germline lookup yields CDR1 SEHNR and CDR2 FQNEAQ (reference sequence). The CDR3 is 16 amino acids. The CDR3 nucleotides are TGTGCCAGCAGCTTCCCACCAGGGGGGTTCGGTTACGAGCAGTACTTC. Translation gives CASSFPPGGFGYEQYF.

The chain has TRBV13 and TRBJ1-3; 7 positions match TRBD1. The V gene end was trimmed by 5 bases and the J gene end by 3 bases; junction bases not matched to a gene: 7. CDR3 length: 15 residues. Germline CDR1 and CDR2: PRHDT and FYEKMQ (reference sequence). Here the CDR3 DNA reads TGTGCCAGCAGCCAGACAGGGCCGCTTGGAAACACCATATATTTT. Translating gives CASSQTGPLGNTIYF. The whole variable domain, filled in from reference TRBV13 and TRBJ1-3, reads AAGVIQSPRHLIKEKRETATLKCYPIPRHDTVYWYQQGPGQDPQFLISFYEKMQSDKGSIPDRFSAQQFSDYHSELNMSSLELGDSALYFCASSQTGPLGNTIYFGEGSWLTVV.